These 31 T cell receptor beta chains share one sample of origin, sequenced in a study of radiotherapy plus CTLA-4 blockade in lung cancer. Only in-frame clones appear in the TCRdb table, and some are missing; sequencing was by immunoSEQ multiplex PCR. Here the sample spans 55,000 to 65,000 clones, 60% to 80% being singletons. The sequencing here drew on peripheral blood, taken from a patient treated with radiotherapy plus ipilimumab. The receptor set was obtained from a human donor with non-small cell lung cancer who had a complete response to radiotherapy plus ipilimumab.

This clone has more than one count but fewer than ten. The J gene is TRBJ1-4, the V gene TRBV19; 9 bases are shared with TRBD1. The J segment lost 3 bases and the V segment lost 6 bases, leaving 2 bases of the junction unmatched. The CDR3 has 14 amino acids. Germline CDR1 and CDR2: LNHDA and SQIVND (reference sequence). DNA for the CDR3: TGTGCCAGTAGCCGGACAGGGGCTAATGAAAAACTGTTTTTT. Its translation: CASSRTGANEKLFF.

A remark on this clone: This same CDR3 is encoded by further DNA sequences in the sample. This chain uses TRBV19 with TRBJ1-5; D is perhaps TRBD1 (5 bases). The V end lost 3 bases, the J end lost 5 bases, and 14 bases lay between the germline ends. This CDR3 contains 15 residues. Germline V gene data show CDR1 as LNHDA and CDR2 as SQIVND (reference sequence). The CDR3 DNA follows: TGTGCCAGTAGTATTGGGGGAGGCCCATATCAGCCCCAGCATTTT. This sequence encodes CASSIGGGPYQPQHF.

The chain joins TRBV6-1 to TRBJ2-2; tentative D call: TRBD2 (7 bases). The CDR3 length is 15 residues. CDR1 MNHNS and CDR2 SASEGT come from the germline V gene. With 3 bases removed from V and 5 bases from J, the gap between germline ends came to 13 bases. This chain's CDR3 is CASSDRGARTGELFF. The CDR3 nucleotides are TGTGCCAGCAGTGATCGGGGGGCGAGGACCGGGGAGCTGTTTTTT.

This clone has a count of ten or more. This chain connects TRBV6-1 to TRBJ2-4, with 10 bases aligning to TRBD1. This CDR3 is 16 amino acids long. V shed 4 bases and J 15 bases; nucleotides not matched to a gene: 18. The V gene's germline CDR1 is MNHNS and CDR2 SASEGT. CDR3 DNA: TGTGCCAGCAGTGCCGACCGGGGGACAGGGGTGGTTTGGCGGTACTTC. It specifies CASSADRGTGVVWRYF.

This chain joins TRBV28 and TRBJ2-7, with 14 positions matching TRBD2. J gave up 3 bases and V 5 bases, and 12 bases lay outside the gene matches. CDR3 length: 18 residues. In germline, CDR1 is MDHEN, CDR2 SYDVKM. The CDR3 sequence: CASSLRLGLAGADYEQYF. The CDR3 DNA sequence: TGTGCCAGCAGTCTACGCCTGGGACTAGCGGGAGCGGACTACGAGCAGTACTTC.

V usage is TRBV10-3 and J usage is TRBJ1-3; TRBD1 agrees at 8 bases. With V trimmed by 10 bases and J by 0 bases, 5 bases remained unmatched. Germline V gene sequence: CDR1 ENHRY, CDR2 SYGVKD. The CDR3 loop spans 14 amino acids. The CDR3 coding sequence is TGTGCCACGGGACAGGAGCACTCTGGAAACACCATATATTTT. Its protein is CATGQEHSGNTIYF.

The V call is TRBV5-1, the J call TRBJ1-1; no firm D call. The CDR3 sequence is 13 residues long. Germline-derived CDR1 and CDR2 are SGHRS and YFSETQ. V was shortened by 4 bases and J by 1 base, with 8 bases between the two germline ends. The CDR3 loop reads CASSPAGNTEAFF. The CDR3 DNA is TGCGCCAGCAGCCCCGCGGGGAACACTGAAGCTTTCTTT.

V gene TRBV7-6 combines with J gene TRBJ2-1; 8 bases map to TRBD2. The CDR3 is made up of 15 amino acids. Germline CDR1 is SGHVS and CDR2 is FNYEAQ. The V and J ends lost 6 bases and 6 bases, in that order; junction bases with no gene match: 10. The DNA for the CDR3 is TGTGCCAGCAGGGCCGGGGGGGGGAATCTCAATGAGCAGTTCTTC. This codes for CASRAGGGNLNEQFF.

This chain uses TRBV4-3 with TRBJ1-1; perhaps TRBD1 as D (5 bases). Per germline, CDR1 LGHNA and CDR2 YSLEER. The V gene lost 1 base and the J gene lost 3 bases, with 9 bases spanning the gap. CDR3 size: 14 residues. The CDR3 loop reads CASSQGGRHTEAFF. For the CDR3, the DNA is TGCGCCAGCAGCCAAGGGGGGAGGCACACTGAAGCTTTCTTT.

The chain joins TRBV10-1 to TRBJ2-3, with 10 bases identical to TRBD2. Germline-derived CDR1 and CDR2 are WNHNN and SYGVQD (reference sequence). V dropped 2 bases and J dropped 3; count of bases not matched to a gene: 8. CDR3 length: 17 residues. CDR3 loop: CASSEAGSGRGTDTQYF. The CDR3 coding sequence is TGCGCCAGCAGTGAGGCTGGAAGCGGGAGGGGAACAGATACGCAGTATTTT.

The V gene is TRBV18, the J gene TRBJ2-3; the match to TRBD2 covers 9 bases. Germline assignment: CDR1 KGHSH and CDR2 LQKENI. With 6 bases clipped from V and 0 bases from J, the junction kept 4 bases outside the gene matches. CDR3 length: 15 residues. The CDR3 coding sequence is TGTGCCAGCTCCCCGACTAGCGGAAGCACAGATACGCAGTATTTT. This codes for CASSPTSGSTDTQYF.

The chain has TRBV7-9 and TRBJ2-2, with 9 bases aligning to TRBD1. The CDR3 contains 14 residues. The V and J ends lost 3 bases and 6 bases, in that order; junction bases with no gene match: 2. Germline V lookup: CDR1 SEHNR, CDR2 FQNEAQ (reference sequence). Here the CDR3 reads CASSLDRGAGELFF. The CDR3 DNA reads TGTGCCAGCAGCTTGGACAGGGGAGCCGGGGAGCTGTTTTTT.

The V call is TRBV9, the J call TRBJ2-1; tentative D call: TRBD2 (6 bases). Trimming took 0 bases from V and 0 from J, leaving 22 bases between them. The CDR3 covers 20 residues. Germline-derived CDR1 and CDR2 are SGDLS and YYNGEE. Here the CDR3 DNA reads TGTGCCAGCAGCGTAGAGGATCCCCCCAGGTGGGAGGACTCCTACAATGAGCAGTTCTTC. It is translated as CASSVEDPPRWEDSYNEQFF.

The rearrangement links TRBV5-4 to TRBJ2-3; 9 bases are shared with TRBD1. J gave up 0 bases and V 4 bases, and 12 bases lay outside the gene matches. The CDR3 runs 18 residues. From germline, CDR1 is SGHNT and CDR2 YYREEE (reference sequence). CDR3 sequence (DNA): TGTGCCAGCAGCCGAGGGACAGGGTTTTATTCTAGCACAGATACGCAGTATTTT. It encodes CASSRGTGFYSSTDTQYF.

This chain connects TRBV7-9 to TRBJ2-1; TRBD2 might be the D (6 bases). From germline, CDR1 is SEHNR and CDR2 FQNEAQ (reference sequence). V shed 2 bases and J shed 12 bases, with 11 bases lying between them. CDR3 length equals 12 residues. The CDR3 protein is CASSLTSSGQFF. CDR3 coding DNA: TGTGCCAGCAGCTTAACTAGCTCGGGGCAGTTCTTC.

V usage is TRBV5-1 and J usage is TRBJ1-2; D unresolved. Between the trimmed V and J ends, which lost 0 bases and 0 bases, there was a span of 6 bases. Per germline, CDR1 SGHRS and CDR2 YFSETQ. There are 14 residues in the CDR3. Here the CDR3 reads CASSLAVSNYGYTF. The CDR3, as DNA: TGCGCCAGCAGCTTGGCGGTCTCTAACTATGGCTACACCTTC.

This clone appeared a single time. The rearrangement joins TRBV30 to TRBJ1-2; D is unclear. CDR1 and CDR2 from the germline V gene are GTSNPN and SVGIG (reference sequence). The CDR3 extends over 12 amino acids. Trimming shortened V by 5 bases and J by 3 bases, and 10 bases separated the two germline ends. The DNA of the CDR3 is TGTGCCTGGGCGGGTCAGCACTATGGCTACACCTTC. This translates into CAWAGQHYGYTF.

The CDR3 region is CASSPQWEIGETQYF. The CDR3 DNA follows: TGTGCCAGCTCACCCCAGTGGGAGATAGGAGAGACCCAGTACTTC. The chain couples TRBV18 to TRBJ2-5, with D possibly TRBD2 on 5 matching bases. The CDR3 spans 15 residues. V was clipped by 3 bases and J by 4 bases, with 15 bases between them. Germline V CDR1 and CDR2: KGHSH, LQKENI.

This clone was counted a few times. This chain links TRBV7-2 with TRBJ2-2; 7 bases match TRBD2. Germline CDR1 SGHTA, CDR2 FQGNSA. This CDR3 is built from 16 residues. V trimming: 3 bases; J trimming: 0 bases; junction bases outside the gene matches: 4. CDR3 DNA sequence: TGTGCCAGCAGCTTGGGTCGGGGGGCGAACACCGGGGAGCTGTTTTTT. Protein sequence: CASSLGRGANTGELFF.

This clone was recorded only once. Other DNA sequences in this specimen translate into the identical CDR3. The chain has TRBV27 and TRBJ2-4, with D uncertain. Germline V gives CDR1 MNHEY, CDR2 SMNVEV (reference sequence). This CDR3 has 16 residues. The V end lost 4 bases, the J end lost 0 bases, and 13 bases lay between the germline ends. DNA of the CDR3: TGTGCCAGCAGTTCCCGTCCCCCACTAGCCAAAAACATTCAGTACTTC. Amino acid sequence: CASSSRPPLAKNIQYF.

On this clone itself: This specimen includes other DNA sequences encoding the same CDR3. The chain has TRBV28 and TRBJ1-2; D is unclear. CDR1 is MDHEN, CDR2 SYDVKM, per germline. V was pared by 6 bases and J by 5 bases, with 13 bases between. CDR3 length: 13 amino acids. The CDR3 protein is CASSPGRGYGYTF. The CDR3, as DNA: TGTGCCAGCAGCCCTGGGCGGGGTTATGGCTACACCTTC.

The CDR3 protein is CASSARDSLDANTGELFF. CDR3 sequence (DNA): TGTGCCAGCAGCGCCCGGGACAGCCTAGACGCGAACACCGGGGAGCTGTTTTTT. This chain links TRBV7-6 with TRBJ2-2; 7 bases align to TRBD1. CDR3 length: 18 residues. V lost 5 bases to trimming and J lost 0 bases; unmatched junction nucleotides: 12. Germline V gene data show CDR1 as SGHVS and CDR2 as FNYEAQ.

The chain recombines TRBV4-2 with TRBJ1-2, with D maybe TRBD1 (6 bases). Germline V gene sequence: CDR1 LGHNA, CDR2 YNFKEQ. The CDR3 consists of 16 residues. Trimming shortened V by 0 bases and J by 5 bases, and 16 bases separated the two germline ends. For the CDR3, the DNA is TGTGCCAGCAGCCAAGAGCCGGCGGGGGCGCGGTATGGCTACACCTTC. This sequence encodes CASSQEPAGARYGYTF.

CDR3 residues: CASRIRTDKYEQYF. The DNA for the CDR3 is TGCGCCAGCAGGATCCGGACAGACAAGTACGAGCAGTACTTC. The chain links TRBV5-1 to TRBJ2-7, with a possible D match to TRBD1 (6 bases). The V end was cut by 5 bases, the J end by 4 bases, with 16 bases between. The CDR3 has 14 residues. Germline loops: CDR1 SGHRS, CDR2 YFSETQ.

The J gene is TRBJ2-5, the V gene TRBV6-6; D may be TRBD1 (7 bases). V dropped 6 bases and J dropped 5 bases, with 19 bases sitting between them. CDR1 and CDR2 (germline): MNHNY, SVGAGI (reference sequence). The CDR3 is 15 residues long. The CDR3: CASSPKGAGSETQYF. As DNA, the CDR3 is TGTGCCAGCAGCCCTAAGGGGGCGGGGAGTGAGACCCAGTACTTC.

Comments on this clone: As the CDR3 is not closed by the conserved phenylalanine or tryptophan, this likely results from a read error. The chain employs TRBV29-1 and TRBJ2-7, with TRBD1 identical over 7 bases. Germline CDR1 SQVTM, CDR2 ANQGSEA. V shed 4 bases and J 2 bases; nucleotides not matched to a gene: 2. The CDR3 is 12 amino acids. CDR3 in amino acids: CSVVQGAYEQYS. Here the CDR3 DNA reads TGCAGCGTTGTCCAGGGGGCCTACGAGCAGTACTCC.

The chain is built from TRBV6-6 and TRBJ2-7; no clear D. The CDR3 covers 12 residues. Germline V gene data show CDR1 as MNHNY and CDR2 as SVGAGI (reference sequence). V lost 6 bases and J 4 bases, leaving 10 bases between the germline ends. CDR3 DNA sequence: TGTGCCAGCAGCCCTGACATTTACGAGCAGTACTTC. This sequence encodes CASSPDIYEQYF.

V is TRBV7-2 and J is TRBJ2-5; a possible D gene is TRBD1 (6 bases). TRBJ2-7 matches the DNA end more closely, so the J call is doubtful. The CDR3 has 15 amino acids. CDR1 SGHTA and CDR2 FQGNSA come from the germline V gene. CDR3 nucleotide sequence: TGTGCCAGCTCCGCTTACCGAGGGGGTTCCTACGAGCAGTACTTC. Amino acids: CASSAYRGGSYEQYF.

V is TRBV7-8 and J is TRBJ2-7; D is perhaps TRBD1 (6 bases). CDR3 length equals 16 residues. Trimming took 1 base from V and 0 from J, leaving 13 bases between them. From germline, CDR1 is SGHVS and CDR2 FQNEAQ. This CDR3 reads CASSLVRTAYSYEQYF. For the CDR3, the DNA is TGTGCCAGCAGCTTAGTTCGGACAGCCTACTCCTACGAGCAGTACTTC.

The chain has TRBV29-1 and TRBJ2-5; D ambiguous. Germline assignment: CDR1 SQVTM and CDR2 ANQGSEA. The length of the CDR3 is 12 residues. V lost 7 bases to trimming and J lost 2 bases, with 11 bases between them. The CDR3 loop is CSGARGQETQYF. The DNA for the CDR3 is TGCAGCGGAGCACGAGGTCAAGAGACCCAGTACTTC.

The rearrangement links TRBV18 to TRBJ2-3; D unresolved. V lost 5 bases, J lost 2 bases, and 8 bases lay in between. CDR1 is KGHSH, CDR2 LQKENI, per germline. This CDR3 has 13 amino acids. In DNA, the CDR3 is TGTGCCAGCTCAGTGCGCGACACAGATACGCAGTATTTT. It is translated as CASSVRDTDTQYF.